Listed below are T cell receptor beta chains from one sample, sequenced in a study of OX40 agonist ivuxolimab in advanced cancers. This table comes from immunoSEQ multiplex PCR, and its TCRdb copy is limited to in-frame clones, with some not included. The sample consists of 62,000 or so clones, about 90% of them appearing once. The specimen was CD4+ or CD8+ T cells sorted from blood, collected in a trial of the OX40 agonist ivuxolimab. The receptor source for this set is an adult with an advanced solid tumor such as melanoma, head and neck, liver or kidney cancer. The CDR3 runs from the conserved cysteine through the conserved F or W. The D gene is left open where the match is weak. Some rows mark clone size as missing; the rest say once, few, many or name a class of expanded clone.

v_gene	j_gene	d_gene	abundance	CDR3nt	CDR3aa
TRBV7-2	TRBJ2-1	.	once	TGTGCCAGCAGCTTAGGGCTAGCGGAGCAGTTCTTC	CASSLGLAEQFF
TRBV28	TRBJ2-5	TRBD2	.	TGTGCCAGCAGTTTTGGGGAGGGGAGACGGGAGACCCAGTACTTC	CASSFGEGRRETQYF
TRBV9	TRBJ1-1	.	few	TGTGCCAGCAGCGAAAGGGGGATCACTGAAGCTTTCTTT	CASSERGITEAFF
TRBV9	TRBJ1-2	.	.	TGTGCCAGCAGGCTGGCTGATCAAGCTAACTATGGCTACACCTTC	CASRLADQANYGYTF
TRBV5-4	TRBJ2-7	TRBD2	.	TGTGCCAGCAGCCCGGGCCTAGTTTCGGCTAGCGGGAAATACGAGCAGTACTTC	CASSPGLVSASGKYEQYF
TRBV6-5	TRBJ2-5	.	.	TGTGCCAGCAGGCAAGAGACCCAGTACTTC	CASRQETQYF
TRBV28	TRBJ1-2	.	few	TGTGCCAGCATCCCCGGGGGCAACTATGGCTACACCTTC	CASIPGGNYGYTF
TRBV28	TRBJ1-4	.	.	TGTGCCAGCAGTTCGTTGAAAAAACTGTTTTTT	CASSSLKKLFF
TRBV19	TRBJ2-7	TRBD1	.	TGTGCCAGTAGTACACCGGGACAGGCGTTCGAGCAGTACTTC	CASSTPGQAFEQYF
TRBV5-1	TRBJ2-1	TRBD1	.	TGCGCCAGCAGCTTGGCCGGGGGACAGGGGTTCAATGAGCAGTTCTTC	CASSLAGGQGFNEQFF
TRBV7-3	TRBJ2-2	TRBD1	.	TGTGCCAGCAGCCCCACGGGACAGGGTATTGCCGGGGAGCTGTTTTTT	CASSPTGQGIAGELFF
TRBV7-9	TRBJ2-3	TRBD1	.	TGTGCCAGCAGTCCTCAGGGGGGCACAGATACGCAGTATTTT	CASSPQGGTDTQYF
TRBV4-1	TRBJ2-3	.	.	TGCGCCAGCAGCCAAGATGGGCTAGACGCATTAGGAAATACGCAGTATTTT	CASSQDGLDALGNTQYF
TRBV6-4	TRBJ2-2	.	.	TGTGCCAGCGGGAATGGTAACACCGGGGAGCTGTTTTTT	CASGNGNTGELFF
TRBV28	TRBJ1-6	.	.	TGTGCCAGCTATCCGGGGTTCAATTCACCCCTCCACTTT	CASYPGFNSPLHF
TRBV20-1	TRBJ2-1	.	once	TGCAGTGCTAGTAACAATGAGCAGTTCTTC	CSASNNEQFF
TRBV28	TRBJ2-3	TRBD1	.	TGTGCCAGCAGTGCCCTAGCCAGGGGGAAAAGCACAGATACGCAGTATTTT	CASSALARGKSTDTQYF
TRBV11-2	TRBJ2-2	.	.	TGTGCCAGCAGCTTAGGCCTCACCGGGGAGCTGTTTTTT	CASSLGLTGELFF
TRBV6-1	TRBJ2-2	TRBD1	.	TGTGCCAGCAGTGAAGGGGACAGGTTCACCGGGGAGCTGTTTTTT	CASSEGDRFTGELFF
TRBV9	TRBJ2-3	.	.	TGTGCCAGCAGCGCCGGGAGTGAGAGGACAGATACGCAGTATTTT	CASSAGSERTDTQYF
TRBV5-1	TRBJ2-4	TRBD2	.	TGCGCCAGCAGCTTGACTCTAGCGGACGCCATTCAGTACTTC	CASSLTLADAIQYF
TRBV4-2	TRBJ1-3	TRBD1	.	TGTGCCAGCAGCCGGGACGCGACAGGGAGTGGAAACACCATATATTTT	CASSRDATGSGNTIYF